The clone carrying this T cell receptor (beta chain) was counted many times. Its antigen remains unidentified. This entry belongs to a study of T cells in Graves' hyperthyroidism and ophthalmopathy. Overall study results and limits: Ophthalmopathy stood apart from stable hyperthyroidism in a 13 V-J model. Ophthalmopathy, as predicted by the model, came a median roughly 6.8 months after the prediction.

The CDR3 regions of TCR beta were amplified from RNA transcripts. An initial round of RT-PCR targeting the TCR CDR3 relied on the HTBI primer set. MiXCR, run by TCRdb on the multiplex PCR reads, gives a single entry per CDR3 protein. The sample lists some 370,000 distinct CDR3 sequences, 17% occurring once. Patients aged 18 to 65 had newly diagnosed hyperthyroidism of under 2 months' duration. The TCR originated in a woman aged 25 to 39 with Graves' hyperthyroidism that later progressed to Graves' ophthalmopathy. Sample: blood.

The CDR3 sequence: CASSPRDLAGAPYNEQFF. CDR3 sequence (DNA): TGTGCCAGCAGCCCAAGGGATTTAGCGGGGGCCCCATACAATGAGCAGTTCTTC. The rearrangement uses TRBV3-1 and TRBJ2-1; 9 nucleotides align to TRBD2. The trim removed 4 bases at V and 4 bases at J, leaving 14 bases unmatched. CDR1 and CDR2 (germline): LGHDT, YNNKEL (reference sequence). The CDR3 runs to 18 residues.